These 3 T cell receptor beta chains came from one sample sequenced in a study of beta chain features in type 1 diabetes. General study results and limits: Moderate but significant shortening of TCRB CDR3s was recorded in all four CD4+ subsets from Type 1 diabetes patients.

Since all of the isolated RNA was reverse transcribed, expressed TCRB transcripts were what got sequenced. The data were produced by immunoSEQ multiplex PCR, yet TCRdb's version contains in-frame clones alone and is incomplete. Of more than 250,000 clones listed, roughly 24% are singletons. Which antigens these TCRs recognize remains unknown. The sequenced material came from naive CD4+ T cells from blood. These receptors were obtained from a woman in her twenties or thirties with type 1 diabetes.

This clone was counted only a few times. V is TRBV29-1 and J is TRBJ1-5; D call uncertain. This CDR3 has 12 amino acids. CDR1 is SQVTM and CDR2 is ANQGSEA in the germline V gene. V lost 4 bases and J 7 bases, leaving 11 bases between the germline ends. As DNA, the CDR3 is TGCAGCGTTGGGGAGGTCGAGCAGCCCCAGCATTTT. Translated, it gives CSVGEVEQPQHF.

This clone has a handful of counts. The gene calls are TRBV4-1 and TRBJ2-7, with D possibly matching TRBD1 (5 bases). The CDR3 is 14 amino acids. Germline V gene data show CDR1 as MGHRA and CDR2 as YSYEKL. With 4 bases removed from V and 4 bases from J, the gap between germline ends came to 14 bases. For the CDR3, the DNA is TGCGCCAGCAGCCGGGAAGAAAGGGGATACGAGCAGTACTTC. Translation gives CASSREERGYEQYF.

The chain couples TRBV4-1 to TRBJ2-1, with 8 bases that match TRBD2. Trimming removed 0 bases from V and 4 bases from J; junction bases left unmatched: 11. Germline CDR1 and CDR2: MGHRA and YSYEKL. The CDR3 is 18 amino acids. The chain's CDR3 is CASSQENLVAGRYNEQFF. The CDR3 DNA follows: TGCGCCAGCAGCCAAGAGAATCTCGTAGCGGGAAGATACAATGAGCAGTTCTTC.